One sample yielded the 19 T cell receptor beta chains listed below, sequenced in a study of OX40 agonist ivuxolimab in advanced cancers. Only in-frame clones appear in the TCRdb table, and some are missing; sequencing was by immunoSEQ multiplex PCR. The repertoire has about 47,000 clones, around 88% of them found once; the top ten carry around 15%. The sequencing here drew on CD4+ or CD8+ T cells sorted from blood, taken in a trial of the OX40 agonist ivuxolimab. Receptors were obtained from an adult with an advanced solid tumor such as melanoma, head and neck, liver or kidney cancer.

CDR3 residues: CASSPQGTNSGANVLTF. The CDR3 region has the DNA TGTGCCAGCTCACCACAGGGTACAAACTCTGGGGCCAACGTCCTGACTTTC. V is TRBV18 and J is TRBJ2-6; D unclear. Germline V lookup: CDR1 KGHSH, CDR2 LQKENI. The CDR3 loop spans 17 amino acids. The germline V and J ends were trimmed by 1 base and 0 bases, with 10 bases remaining between them.

The chain carries TRBV6-1 and TRBJ2-2, with D unresolved. CDR3 length: 13 amino acids. CDR1 MNHNS and CDR2 SASEGT come from the germline V gene. Trimming took 2 bases from V and 1 from J, leaving 2 bases between them. The CDR3 nucleotides are TGTGCCAGCAGTGAACTGAACACCGGGGAGCTGTTTTTT. Protein: CASSELNTGELFF.

The V call is TRBV7-6, the J call TRBJ2-5, with D unresolved. CDR3 length: 16 residues. The ends were cut back, 5 bases at V and 7 bases at J, with 23 bases in the middle. From germline, CDR1 is SGHVS and CDR2 FNYEAQ. This chain's CDR3 is CASSPTTPAVPGTQYF. CDR3 bases: TGTGCCAGCAGCCCGACCACCCCCGCCGTCCCGGGGACCCAGTACTTC.

Only a few counts were recorded for this clone. The J gene is TRBJ2-2, the V gene TRBV6-6; tentatively, D is TRBD1 (5 bases). V was pared by 2 bases and J by 8 bases, with 6 bases between. Per the germline V gene, CDR1 is MNHNY and CDR2 is SVGAGI (reference sequence). CDR3 length: 12 residues. CDR3 DNA sequence: TGTGCCAGCAGTTACGCAGGGGGGGAGCTGTTTTTT. Translation: CASSYAGGELFF.

The J gene is TRBJ2-1, the V gene TRBV7-8; D not certain. Looked up from germline, CDR1 is SGHVS and CDR2 is FQNEAQ. The CDR3 runs 17 residues. V was clipped by 6 bases and J by 1 base, with 19 bases between them. The CDR3 loop is CASSRQGPSASYNEQFF. The CDR3 nucleotides are TGTGCCAGCAGTCGACAAGGGCCTTCGGCATCCTACAATGAGCAGTTCTTC.

V and J are TRBV7-9 and TRBJ2-7; no firm D call. Germline CDR1 SEHNR, CDR2 FQNEAQ (reference sequence). Trimming shortened V by 5 bases and J by 2 bases, and 19 bases separated the two germline ends. The CDR3 runs to 16 residues. This CDR3 is CASSQDREPSPYEQYF. CDR3 DNA sequence: TGTGCCAGCAGCCAAGATCGTGAACCCAGCCCCTACGAGCAGTACTTC.

CDR3 protein: CASSQGLAGVSNEQFF. Written as DNA, the CDR3 is TGTGCCAGCAGCCAAGGACTAGCGGGAGTTTCCAATGAGCAGTTCTTC. The chain recombines TRBV4-2 with TRBJ2-1; 12 bases map to TRBD2. The CDR3 has 16 residues. Germline V gene sequence: CDR1 LGHNA, CDR2 YNFKEQ. J gave up 6 bases and V 1 base, and 4 bases lay outside the gene matches.

The chain joins TRBV11-2 to TRBJ2-1, with D possibly being TRBD2 (7 bases). CDR3 size: 15 residues. Germline-derived CDR1 and CDR2 are SGHAT and FQNNGV. The V end lost 5 bases, the J end lost 4 bases, and 15 bases lay between the germline ends. The CDR3 here is CASSPIRGAYNEQFF. CDR3 nucleotides: TGTGCCAGCAGCCCCATTCGGGGGGCATACAATGAGCAGTTCTTC. Based on the CDR3 plus reference TRBV11-2 and TRBJ2-1, the full variable domain is EAGVAQSPRYKIIEKRQSVAFWCNPISGHATLYWYQQILGQGPKLLIQFQNNGVVDDSQLPKDRFSAERLKGVDSTLKIQPAKLEDSAVYLCASSPIRGAYNEQFFGPGTRLTVL.

This chain links TRBV18 with TRBJ1-4; D uncertain. This CDR3 has 15 amino acids. CDR1 and CDR2 (germline): KGHSH, LQKENI. Trimming cost V 2 bases and J 7 bases, with 14 bases left between them. The CDR3 region has the DNA TGTGCCAGCTCACCAATATCCATAAAAGCTGAAAAACTGTTTTTT. This encodes CASSPISIKAEKLFF.

The chain carries TRBV7-9 and TRBJ2-3; 14 nucleotides align to TRBD2. Trimming cost V 4 bases and J 5 bases; bases outside gene matches: 5. This CDR3 spans 16 amino acids. The germline V gene has CDR1 SEHNR and CDR2 FQNEAQ (reference sequence). The DNA for the CDR3 is TGTGCCAGCAGCTGGACTAGCGGGAGGTCTGGAGATACGCAGTATTTT. Amino acids: CASSWTSGRSGDTQYF.

The V and J genes are TRBV18 and TRBJ2-3, with TRBD2 identical over 9 bases. Per germline, CDR1 KGHSH and CDR2 LQKENI. J was trimmed by 2 bases and V by 0 bases; bases with no gene match: 6. The CDR3 runs 17 residues. CDR3 loop: CASSPPGGRGPTDTQYF. CDR3 sequence (DNA): TGTGCCAGCTCACCACCGGGCGGGAGGGGCCCCACAGATACGCAGTATTTT.

The gene calls are TRBV14 and TRBJ2-3; the D is unclear. The CDR3 has 12 amino acids. V lost 4 bases, J lost 7 bases, and 9 bases lay in between. In germline, CDR1 is SGHDN, CDR2 FVKESK. The CDR3 spells CASSPSHNTQYF. The CDR3 DNA follows: TGTGCCAGCAGCCCCTCACACAATACGCAGTATTTT.

This clone was counted a single time. This chain links TRBV27 with TRBJ2-5, with 7 nucleotides matching TRBD1. The J call is in doubt because the DNA end fits TRBJ2-7 better. In germline, CDR1 is MNHEY, CDR2 SMNVEV (reference sequence). The CDR3 is 15 amino acids. CDR3 protein: CASSLSTGVNYEQYF. The DNA of the CDR3 is TGTGCCAGCAGTTTATCAACAGGGGTAAACTACGAGCAGTACTTC.

This clone was observed a handful of times. The CDR3 spells CASSFAGNEQFF. In nucleotides, the CDR3 is TGTGCCAGCAGCTTTGCCGGGAATGAGCAGTTCTTC. The V and J genes are TRBV7-9 and TRBJ2-1, with D hard to call. The CDR3 extends over 12 amino acids. Germline V CDR1 and CDR2: SEHNR, FQNEAQ (reference sequence). Trimming took 3 bases from V and 7 from J, leaving 7 bases between them.

The rearrangement links TRBV13 to TRBJ2-5; 12 bases fit TRBD2. J gave up 5 bases and V 0 bases, and 4 bases lay outside the gene matches. The germline gives CDR1 PRHDT, CDR2 FYEKMQ (reference sequence). The CDR3 runs 16 residues. CDR3 region: CASSLGLAGGGETQYF. The CDR3, as DNA: TGTGCCAGCAGCTTAGGACTAGCGGGAGGCGGTGAGACCCAGTACTTC.

This clone was counted only a few times. The rearrangement links TRBV19 to TRBJ1-5; no clear D gene. V was pared by 7 bases and J by 6 bases, with 10 bases between. Germline loops: CDR1 LNHDA, CDR2 SQIVND (reference sequence). The CDR3 covers 12 residues. CDR3 coding DNA: TGTGCCAGTACCCTGGTGGGTCAGCCCCAGCATTTT. Protein sequence: CASTLVGQPQHF.

The rearrangement joins TRBV7-3 to TRBJ2-1, with 8 bases that match TRBD2. Germline CDR1 is SGHTA and CDR2 is FQGTGA. V lost 1 base, J lost 8 bases, and 7 bases stayed unmatched. This CDR3 region has 15 residues. The CDR3 bases are TGTGCCAGCAGCTTAAATCCTAGCGGGCTTGATGAGCAGTTCTTC. Encoded protein: CASSLNPSGLDEQFF.

This clone was observed a single time. V gene TRBV5-1 combines with J gene TRBJ2-7; the match to TRBD2 covers 8 bases. The V segment lost 0 bases and the J segment 6 bases; nucleotides outside the gene matches: 2. Per germline, CDR1 SGHRS and CDR2 YFSETQ. The length of the CDR3 is 13 residues. The CDR3 DNA follows: TGCGCCAGCAGCTTGGTCGCGGGAGGCGAGCAGTACTTC. Translating gives CASSLVAGGEQYF.

The gene calls are TRBV28 and TRBJ2-1, with 10 bases aligning to TRBD2. With V trimmed by 1 base and J by 9 bases, 3 bases remained unmatched. CDR1 is MDHEN and CDR2 is SYDVKM in the germline V gene. The CDR3 runs 14 residues. Written as DNA, the CDR3 is TGTGCCAGCAGTTTATCTAGCGGGAGATTTGAGCAGTTCTTC. Residues: CASSLSSGRFEQFF. Looking up the rest from reference TRBV28 and TRBJ2-1 gives the full variable domain: DVKVTQSSRYLVKRTGEKVFLECVQDMDHENMFWYRQDPGLGLRLIYFSYDVKMKEKGDIPEGYSVSREKKERFSLILESASTNQTSMYLCASSLSSGRFEQFFGPGTRLTVL.